This T cell receptor beta chain was captured by sequencing in a study of blood T cell repertoires in COVID-19 (dated by TCRdb to about 2020). About the full investigation: Samples covering the acute and convalescent phases of COVID-19 were provided by collaborators in the United States, Italy and Spain. A de-identified subject ID, COVID-19 status, age in years and sex were almost always included in the sample metadata. Where available, HLA class I and class II types were taken from metadata supplied by the sample provider and were not determined by assay-based typing. A freely available public database, intended as a resource for researchers studying the immune response to SARS-CoV-2, is where the repertoires were released. The prospective study material was composed of cDNA or gDNA derived from T cells, B-cell-depleted T cells, or PBMCs. Deeply sampled blood TCRbeta repertoires from subjects exposed to, actively infected with, or recovered from COVID-19 were included in the dataset. The samples were drawn from the first 160 participants of the ongoing ImmuneRACE study and from 950 to 1,500 subjects provided by 6 global collaborators. Study-wide conclusions, independent of this receptor: Clinical and demographic metadata were provided uncurated, with the amount varying by source and participant.

Comment on this clone: Its antigen is unknown. Base qualities are not provided; no much larger clone lies one nucleotide away.

The immunoSEQ Assay, a bias-controlled multiplex PCR, was used to amplify TCRbeta CDR3 regions from genomic DNA. The original pipeline was this. Within the assay, amplification of reference gene primers was used to estimate how many nucleated cells each sample contained. To quantify the absolute abundance of each unique TCRbeta CDR3 rearrangement, sequence reads were collapsed and filtered. For each sample, productive Simpson clonality was calculated as the square root of Simpson's diversity index across productive rearrangements. TCRdb retrieved this table from immuneACCESS and kept in-frame rearrangements only. Not all clones are present; in checked studies, unresolved V genes account for under half, and no reason is known for the remainder. The V and J calls and clone size were taken over from that table, and D and trimming were inferred from the DNA. In all, the sample holds 650,000 to 800,000 clones, and 85% to 90% of those were seen once. The top ten clonotypes cover roughly 0.25% of the sample.

The collaborating institutions used their own protocols to collect whole blood in K2EDTA tubes. For TCRbeta analysis, collaborators shipped samples as frozen whole blood, isolated PBMCs, or DNA extracted from either of those sample types. Trimming at the junction amounts to 6 bases on V and 5 bases on J, and the germline ends lie 18 bases apart. From the germline V gene, CDR1 is MRHNA and CDR2 is SNTAGT. Inclusive of the bounding cysteine and phenylalanine, the CDR3 is 15 residues long. The entry retains the CDR3 DNA only, 45 bases that are in frame from base 1. The TCR comes from a woman between 18 and 29 years old with acute or convalescent COVID-19. The sequenced sample was peripheral blood. The V and J segments used are TRBV6-4 and TRBJ2-3; the D region possibly corresponds to TRBD2 (7 bases align). CDR3 protein: CASSVQGGGGDTQYF. The DNA reads TGTGCCAGCAGCGTACAGGGAGGGGGTGGAGATACGCAGTATTTT.